These 21 T cell receptor beta chains came from one sample sequenced in a study of OX40 agonist ivuxolimab in advanced cancers. TCRdb's copy holds only in-frame clones and misses some; the assay was immunoSEQ multiplex PCR. The sample has tens of thousands of clones; approximately 90% are singletons. This specimen consisted of CD4+ or CD8+ T cells sorted from blood, obtained in a trial of the OX40 agonist ivuxolimab. Every receptor here comes from an adult with an advanced solid tumor such as melanoma, head and neck, liver or kidney cancer.

The chain is built from TRBV19 and TRBJ1-5; tentative D call: TRBD1 (5 bases). Germline values: CDR1 LNHDA, CDR2 SQIVND (reference sequence). The CDR3 covers 12 residues. The germline V and J ends were trimmed by 6 bases and 4 bases, with 7 bases remaining between them. CDR3: CASRSGNQPQHF. In DNA, the CDR3 is TGTGCCAGTAGATCAGGGAATCAGCCCCAGCATTTT.

This chain uses TRBV27 with TRBJ2-5; D might be TRBD2 (7 bases). V lost 2 bases to trimming and J lost 5 bases, with 12 bases between them. Germline values: CDR1 MNHEY, CDR2 SMNVEV (reference sequence). The CDR3 sequence is 14 residues long. CDR3 bases: TGTGCCAGCAGTTTACGGGGGGCGCGGGAGACCCAGTACTTC. Residues: CASSLRGARETQYF.

The rearrangement links TRBV5-1 to TRBJ2-7; the D gene is possibly TRBD2 (5 bases). Trimming removed 0 bases at V and 6 bases at J, with 16 bases between. The CDR3 is 15 residues long. The germline V gene has CDR1 SGHRS and CDR2 YFSETQ. CDR3 nucleotides: TGCGCCAGCAGCTTGGCGGGGATGAACAGCGGCGAGCAGTACTTC. It encodes CASSLAGMNSGEQYF. Looking up the rest from reference TRBV5-1 and TRBJ2-7 gives the full variable domain: KAGVTQTPRYLIKTRGQQVTLSCSPISGHRSVSWYQQTPGQGLQFLFEYFSETQRNKGNFPGRFSGRQFSNSRSEMNVSTLELGDSALYLCASSLAGMNSGEQYFGPGTRLTVT.

The chain combines TRBV30 with TRBJ1-4, with D unclear. Looked up from germline, CDR1 is GTSNPN and CDR2 is SVGIG (reference sequence). The V end lost 5 bases, the J end lost 0 bases, and 4 bases lay between the germline ends. CDR3 length: 12 amino acids. The CDR3 DNA follows: TGTGCCTGGGATTCAACTAATGAAAAACTGTTTTTT. Amino acids: CAWDSTNEKLFF.

The J gene is TRBJ1-2, the V gene TRBV7-9; 7 positions match TRBD1. Trimming took 1 base from V and 8 from J; bases not matched to a gene: 7. Germline CDR1 SEHNR, CDR2 FQNEAQ (reference sequence). This CDR3 has 14 residues. CDR3 protein: CASSLEVRGGGYTF. The CDR3, as DNA: TGTGCCAGCAGCTTAGAAGTCAGGGGGGGCGGCTACACCTTC.

The chain carries TRBV7-2 and TRBJ1-5; weak D call: TRBD1 (6 bases). The V end was cut by 7 bases, the J end by 5 bases, with 15 bases between. Germline CDR1 SGHTA, CDR2 FQGNSA. CDR3 length: 14 residues. CDR3 coding DNA: TGTGCCAGCAACCCCACAGGGTATGATCAGCCCCAGCATTTT. Translated, it gives CASNPTGYDQPQHF.

The chain links TRBV6-5 to TRBJ2-7; TRBD1 matches 9 bases. Losses at the gene ends were 6 bases for V and 6 bases for J; bases not matched to a gene: 9. The germline gives CDR1 MNHEY, CDR2 SVGAGI. The CDR3 consists of 14 residues. The CDR3 DNA reads as TGTGCCAGCAGCCGGGACAGGGAATTCTTCGAGCAGTACTTC. It yields the protein CASSRDREFFEQYF.

CDR3 protein: CASSLGLARSGELFF. CDR3 sequence (DNA): TGCGCCAGCAGCTTAGGACTAGCGCGAAGCGGGGAGCTGTTTTTT. The chain carries TRBV5-1 and TRBJ2-2, with 9 bases identical to TRBD2. J lost 7 bases, V lost 2 bases, and 6 bases had no gene match. In germline, CDR1 is SGHRS, CDR2 YFSETQ. The CDR3 spans 15 residues.

V and J are TRBV27 and TRBJ2-7; weak D call: TRBD1 (6 bases). The CDR3 has 15 residues. Trimming left V 2 bases short and J 0 bases short, with 11 bases between. From germline, CDR1 is MNHEY and CDR2 SMNVEV (reference sequence). The CDR3 DNA reads as TGTGCCAGCAGTTTACTCACAGGGAGCTCCTACGAGCAGTACTTC. Translating gives CASSLLTGSSYEQYF.

J is TRBJ2-4 and V is TRBV5-1, with D possibly matching TRBD2 (6 bases). Per the germline V gene, CDR1 is SGHRS and CDR2 is YFSETQ. The CDR3 consists of 14 residues. V was shortened by 5 bases and J by 3 bases, with 12 bases between the two germline ends. The CDR3 coding sequence is TGCGCCAGCAGACTTCCGGGGGACAAAAACATTCAGTACTTC. It codes for CASRLPGDKNIQYF.

The chain employs TRBV9 and TRBJ1-4; maybe TRBD1 (5 bases). V was trimmed by 5 bases and J by 5 bases, leaving 13 bases between them. The CDR3 runs to 14 residues. CDR1 and CDR2 (germline): SGDLS, YYNGEE. The CDR3 here is CASSLTDSNEKLFF. As DNA, the CDR3 is TGTGCCAGCAGTTTGACAGATTCCAATGAAAAACTGTTTTTT.

This rearrangement joins TRBV18 to TRBJ2-3; D remains unclear. Germline-derived CDR1 and CDR2 are KGHSH and LQKENI. This CDR3 has 13 amino acids. The V end was cut by 3 bases, the J end by 5 bases, with 9 bases between. CDR3 in amino acids: CASSPLDGDTQYF. For the CDR3, the DNA is TGTGCCAGCTCACCCCTTGACGGAGATACGCAGTATTTT.

This chain connects TRBV7-3 to TRBJ1-2; D is unresolved. Germline V gene lookup returns CDR1 SGHTA and CDR2 FQGTGA. This CDR3 has 15 residues. V gave up 0 bases and J gave up 9 bases, with 17 bases separating them. The CDR3 bases are TGTGCCAGCAGCTTAACGGAATTTGACCGCGCTAGCTACACCTTC. Translation gives CASSLTEFDRASYTF.

The V call is TRBV7-2, the J call TRBJ1-3; no clear D gene. The germline gives CDR1 SGHTA, CDR2 FQGNSA. Trimming stripped 5 bases from V and 3 bases from J, with 14 bases between. The CDR3 length is 15 residues. DNA of the CDR3: TGTGCCAGCAGCACCGCGCCCCAGAATGGAAACACCATATATTTT. Protein sequence: CASSTAPQNGNTIYF.

The J gene is TRBJ1-2, the V gene TRBV6-1; no firm D call. Germline lookup yields CDR1 MNHNS and CDR2 SASEGT. Trimming removed 0 bases at V and 8 bases at J, with 22 bases between. The CDR3 totals 17 residues. CDR3 in amino acids: CASSEAPHSRPDQGYTF. CDR3 nucleotide sequence: TGTGCCAGCAGTGAAGCGCCGCATAGTAGGCCAGATCAAGGCTACACCTTC.

CDR3 DNA: TGTGCCGTGTCGCCGGAGCGGGTGACGTTCTACGAGCAGTACTTC. Translating it yields CAVSPERVTFYEQYF. The J gene is TRBJ2-7, the V gene TRBV10-3; maybe TRBD2 (6 bases). Trimming removed 11 bases from V and 3 bases from J, with 23 bases in between. The CDR3 runs to 15 residues. Germline V gene sequence: CDR1 ENHRY, CDR2 SYGVKD.

This chain uses TRBV28 with TRBJ2-3; no clear D gene. The CDR3 extends over 12 amino acids. V was trimmed by 1 base and J by 8 bases, leaving 7 bases between them. Germline CDR1 is MDHEN and CDR2 is SYDVKM. The CDR3 DNA reads TGTGCCAGCAGTTTATCTGCGGTTACGCAGTATTTT. Translated: CASSLSAVTQYF.

V gene TRBV7-2 combines with J gene TRBJ2-5, with D unclear. In germline, CDR1 is SGHTA, CDR2 FQGNSA. This CDR3 contains 13 residues. V dropped 1 base and J dropped 8 bases, with 11 bases sitting between them. The CDR3 sequence is CASSLGSAGTQYF. The CDR3, as DNA: TGTGCCAGCAGCTTAGGGAGTGCAGGAACCCAGTACTTC.

The chain recombines TRBV27 with TRBJ2-5; 10 positions agree with TRBD1. Per germline, CDR1 MNHEY and CDR2 SMNVEV (reference sequence). The CDR3 length is 16 residues. Unmatched junction bases numbered 9, after V lost 4 bases and J lost 4 bases. The CDR3 loop is CASSSWTGGGTETQYF. In nucleotides, the CDR3 is TGTGCCAGCAGTTCGTGGACAGGGGGTGGGACAGAGACCCAGTACTTC.

This chain joins TRBV30 and TRBJ2-1, with 14 positions matching TRBD2. Germline loops: CDR1 GTSNPN, CDR2 SVGIG (reference sequence). This CDR3 spans 16 amino acids. Losses at the gene ends were 8 bases for V and 1 base for J; bases not matched to a gene: 7. For the CDR3, the DNA is TGTGCCCAAGGGACTAGCGGGAGAGCGTCCTACAATGAGCAGTTCTTC. Its translation: CAQGTSGRASYNEQFF.

CDR3 nucleotides: TGTGCCAGCAGCTTGGCCGGGACAGGCATCTCCTACGAGCAGTACTTC. Residues: CASSLAGTGISYEQYF. The chain links TRBV5-4 to TRBJ2-7; TRBD1 aligns across 8 bases. The trim removed 0 bases at V and 0 bases at J, leaving 5 bases unmatched. Germline V gene lookup returns CDR1 SGHNT and CDR2 YYREEE (reference sequence). The CDR3 consists of 16 residues.